Below, 25 T cell receptor beta chains from the same sample are listed, as sequenced in a study of blood T cells in healthy people across ages. Through a sample-barcoded 5' primer and a J-beta primer mix, a second PCR was run for roughly 6 to 11 cycles. One entry per CDR3 protein, called by TCRdb with MiXCR from the 5' RACE reads. The sample has about 1.1 million distinct CDR3 sequences, less than 45% seen once. The sequenced sample consisted of blood. These receptors all stem from a man aged 18 to 30 in good health.

This chain connects TRBV20-1 to TRBJ2-3; TRBD2 aligns across 9 bases. The CDR3 covers 14 residues. V lost 6 bases to trimming and J lost 4 bases; unmatched junction nucleotides: 8. Germline values: CDR1 DFQATT, CDR2 SNEGSKA (reference sequence). As DNA, the CDR3 is TGCAGTGCCCAACCGGGGACTAGCCCAGATACGCAGTATTTT. This sequence encodes CSAQPGTSPDTQYF.

The chain combines TRBV19 with TRBJ2-1; D might be TRBD1 or TRBD2, each matching 6 bases. V dropped 3 bases and J dropped 5 bases, with 8 bases sitting between them. This CDR3 spans 13 amino acids. Germline CDR1 and CDR2: LNHDA and SQIVND (reference sequence). The CDR3 sequence is CASSMGGNNEQFF. CDR3 bases: TGTGCCAGTAGTATGGGGGGCAACAATGAGCAGTTCTTC.

Of note for this clonotype: One end of the junction varies from germline; a read error may be responsible. This chain uses TRBV4-1 with TRBJ2-5; D assignment may be TRBD1 or TRBD2 (6 bases each). Germline loops: CDR1 MGHRA, CDR2 YSYEKL. This CDR3 has 16 residues. The CDR3 sequence: CASSKDDGGFGNEQYF. In DNA, the CDR3 is TGCGCCAGCAGCAAAGATGACGGGGGCTTCGGGAATGAGCAGTACTTC.

The count of this clonotype is one. V is TRBV10-3 and J is TRBJ1-4; D not certain. Germline-derived CDR1 and CDR2 are ENHRY and SYGVKD. V was clipped by 2 bases and J by 7 bases, with 17 bases between them. The CDR3 is made up of 16 amino acids. The CDR3, as DNA: TGTGCCATCAGTGAGCAAGGCGGCGGGGAGGGTGAAAAACTGTTTTTT. Translating gives CAISEQGGGEGEKLFF.

This sequence joins TRBV4-3 and TRBJ1-5; D possibly corresponds to TRBD1 (6 bases). The V end lost 0 bases, the J end lost 6 bases, and 18 bases lay between the germline ends. Per germline, CDR1 LGHNA and CDR2 YSLEER. The length of the CDR3 is 17 residues. DNA for the CDR3: TGCGCCAGCAGCCAAGACTACGGGGCAGGGGATTTTCAGCCCCAGCATTTT. Translation: CASSQDYGAGDFQPQHF.

This sequence joins TRBV20-1 and TRBJ2-1, with D perhaps TRBD1 (5 bases). This CDR3 is 11 amino acids long. CDR1 and CDR2 (germline): DFQATT, SNEGSKA (reference sequence). The V end lost 3 bases, the J end lost 8 bases, and 8 bases lay between the germline ends. CDR3 coding DNA: TGCAGTGCTAGCCAGGGTGATGAGCAGTTCTTC. Translation: CSASQGDEQFF.

V and J are TRBV4-2 and TRBJ1-1; D gene uncertain. The CDR3 contains 16 residues. V was pared by 2 bases and J by 8 bases, with 21 bases between. The germline V gene encodes CDR1 LGHNA and CDR2 YNFKEQ. The CDR3 nucleotides are TGTGCCAGCAGCCAATTCGCCCAGAACCCGCCTAGGGAAGCTTTCTTT. This codes for CASSQFAQNPPREAFF.

This chain connects TRBV5-1 to TRBJ2-2; D is perhaps TRBD1 (6 bases). Trimming stripped 0 bases from V and 5 bases from J, with 14 bases between. Germline V gives CDR1 SGHRS, CDR2 YFSETQ. The CDR3 consists of 16 residues. CDR3 sequence (DNA): TGCGCCAGCAGCTTGGAGGCAGGGGCTCGAACCGGGGAGCTGTTTTTT. Its protein product is CASSLEAGARTGELFF.

This clonotype has only a few counts. The chain couples TRBV12-3 or TRBV12-4 to TRBJ2-1; D might be TRBD1 (5 bases). Trimming removed 2 bases at V and 10 bases at J, with 6 bases between. The CDR3 has 11 amino acids. The CDR3 DNA reads as TGTGCCAGCAGTTTACCAGGGGAGCAGTTCTTC. Translation: CASSLPGEQFF.

The rearrangement links TRBV4-1 to TRBJ2-2; 7 bases match TRBD1. Trimming removed 0 bases from V and 10 bases from J; junction bases left unmatched: 5. The CDR3 is made up of 14 amino acids. From germline, CDR1 is MGHRA and CDR2 YSYEKL. The CDR3 bases are TGCGCCAGCAGCCAAGATCTAGACAGGGAGGAGCTGTTTTTT. This encodes CASSQDLDREELFF.

The rearrangement joins TRBV6-1 to TRBJ1-5, with 12 positions matching TRBD1. The CDR3 length is 15 residues. V lost 9 bases and J lost 6; bases outside the gene matches: 9. Per the germline V gene, CDR1 is MNHNS and CDR2 is SASEGT. CDR3 in amino acids: CASFRDRGPRQPQHF. The DNA of the CDR3 is TGTGCCAGTTTCCGGGACAGGGGGCCTCGTCAGCCCCAGCATTTT.

This clonotype has more than one count but fewer than ten. In nucleotides, the CDR3 is TGCGCCAGCAGCCAAGATCGGACTGCGACAGGCTATGGCTACACCTTC. Encoded protein: CASSQDRTATGYGYTF. The genes are TRBV4-3 and TRBJ1-2; D perhaps matches TRBD1 (6 bases). The CDR3 length is 16 residues. The V gene's germline CDR1 is LGHNA and CDR2 YSLEER. Trimming took off 0 bases at V and 4 bases at J, with 15 bases between the two ends.

The CDR3 protein is CASISGGAFTGELFF. Written as DNA, the CDR3 is TGTGCCAGCATCAGCGGGGGGGCGTTCACCGGGGAGCTGTTTTTT. The chain links TRBV7-2 to TRBJ2-2, with 10 nucleotides matching TRBD2. Germline CDR1 reads SGHTA; CDR2 reads FQGNSA. Trimming at V came to 7 bases and at J to 4 bases, leaving 6 bases not matched to a gene. CDR3 length: 15 residues.

The chain has TRBV15 and TRBJ1-6; 7 nucleotides match TRBD1. With 1 base clipped from V and 7 bases from J, the junction kept 4 bases outside the gene matches. The CDR3 is 15 amino acids. The germline gives CDR1 LNHNV, CDR2 YYDKDF (reference sequence). The CDR3 region has the DNA TGTGCCACCAGCAGAGGTGGGACAGAGAATTCACCCCTCCACTTT. Translating gives CATSRGGTENSPLHF. Full variable domain (missing parts from reference TRBV15 and TRBJ1-6): DAMVIQNPRYQVTQFGKPVTLSCSQTLNHNVMYWYQQKSSQAPKLLFHYYDKDFNNEADTPDNFQSRRPNTSFCFLDIRSPGLGDTAMYLCATSRGGTENSPLHFGNGTRLTVT.

This chain joins TRBV4-1 and TRBJ1-1; D may be TRBD1 (6 bases). V was pared by 0 bases and J by 5 bases, with 16 bases between. Germline assignment: CDR1 MGHRA and CDR2 YSYEKL. The CDR3 contains 16 residues. The CDR3 protein is CASSQENRAMGTEAFF. The DNA for the CDR3 is TGCGCCAGCAGCCAAGAGAACAGGGCAATGGGGACTGAAGCTTTCTTT.

This clonotype has just a few counts. The rearrangement links TRBV29-1 to TRBJ2-1; D is unclear. The CDR3 contains 15 residues. Per the germline V gene, CDR1 is SQVTM and CDR2 is ANQGSEA. With 7 bases removed from V and 0 bases from J, the gap between germline ends came to 16 bases. CDR3 protein: CSAALGWSSYNEQFF. The CDR3 region has the DNA TGCAGCGCCGCATTGGGGTGGAGCTCCTACAATGAGCAGTTCTTC.

The J gene is TRBJ1-6, the V gene TRBV6-5; TRBD1 matches 9 bases. CDR1 is MNHEY and CDR2 is SVGAGI in the germline V gene. CDR3 size: 20 residues. Trimming took 0 bases from V and 4 from J; bases not matched to a gene: 13. This CDR3 is CASSYSRDRALPNYNSPLHF. The CDR3 region has the DNA TGTGCCAGCAGTTACTCCCGGGACAGGGCCCTGCCTAATTATAATTCACCCCTCCACTTT.

V and J are TRBV12-3 or TRBV12-4 and TRBJ2-3, with D perhaps matching TRBD2 (7 bases). This CDR3 has 13 residues. Between the trimmed V and J ends, which lost 8 bases and 2 bases, there was a span of 11 bases. This CDR3 is CASGGGATDTQYF. The CDR3, as DNA: TGTGCCAGCGGGGGGGGGGCCACAGATACGCAGTATTTT.

With respect to this clonotype: A read error may produce the germline difference seen at one junction end. The chain carries TRBV9 and TRBJ1-2, with D hard to call. Germline assignment: CDR1 SGDLS and CDR2 YYNGEE. The CDR3 spans 13 residues. The CDR3 sequence: CASRASTNHGYTF. CDR3 sequence (DNA): TGTGCCAGCAGAGCTAGTACTAACCATGGCTACACCTTC.

This clonotype was observed a few times. The gene calls are TRBV10-3 and TRBJ2-3; weak D call: TRBD1 (6 bases). V was clipped by 6 bases and J by 0 bases, with 19 bases between them. Per the germline V gene, CDR1 is ENHRY and CDR2 is SYGVKD. The CDR3 runs to 17 residues. CDR3 in amino acids: CAISLPRQAASTDTQYF. Written as DNA, the CDR3 is TGTGCCATCAGCCTCCCCCGACAGGCCGCTAGCACAGATACGCAGTATTTT.

This clonotype came up a few times. J is TRBJ2-7 and V is TRBV2; tentatively, D is TRBD1 (6 bases). The V gene's germline CDR1 is SNHLY and CDR2 FYNNEI. CDR3 length: 12 residues. V lost 11 bases to trimming and J lost 2 bases, with 13 bases between them. The CDR3 bases are TGTGCCTCAAGGGGGATTACCTACGAGCAGTACTTC. It is translated as CASRGITYEQYF.

This clonotype was counted between two and nine times. The chain recombines TRBV10-3 with TRBJ1-2, with a possible D match to TRBD1 (6 bases). The CDR3 runs to 20 residues. Germline CDR1 ENHRY, CDR2 SYGVKD. With 0 bases removed from V and 1 base from J, the gap between germline ends came to 24 bases. The CDR3: CAISESPLTGKDKSNYGYTF. CDR3 sequence (DNA): TGTGCCATCAGTGAGTCCCCCTTAACAGGGAAGGACAAAAGTAACTATGGCTACACCTTC.

This clonotype was detected only a few times. This sequence joins TRBV2 and TRBJ1-1, with 7 bases identical to TRBD1. V trimming: 6 bases; J trimming: 3 bases; junction bases outside the gene matches: 7. There are 14 residues in the CDR3. Germline V gene sequence: CDR1 SNHLY, CDR2 FYNNEI. CDR3 sequence: CASSVGQWDTEAFF. CDR3 DNA: TGTGCCAGCAGCGTGGGACAGTGGGACACTGAAGCTTTCTTT.

This clonotype was seen a handful of times. The CDR3 here is CSAIRPAPQETQYF. The CDR3 region has the DNA TGCAGTGCTATTAGGCCGGCCCCCCAAGAGACCCAGTACTTC. This chain joins TRBV20-1 and TRBJ2-5; D is ambiguous. V lost 4 bases, J lost 1 base, and 13 bases lay in between. This CDR3 contains 14 residues. Germline loops: CDR1 DFQATT, CDR2 SNEGSKA (reference sequence).

CDR3 protein: CASSYIDRGDPNEQYF. The CDR3 coding sequence is TGTGCCAGCAGTTATATCGACAGGGGAGACCCTAATGAGCAGTACTTC. V and J are TRBV6-5 and TRBJ2-5, with 8 bases matching TRBD1. This CDR3 contains 16 residues. V gave up 3 bases and J gave up 11 bases; unmatched junction bases: 17. Germline V gene lookup returns CDR1 MNHEY and CDR2 SVGAGI.